A selection of T cell receptor beta chains follows, all from one sample in a study of ipilimumab plus nivolumab after autologous stem cell transplantation. TCRdb's table, derived via immunoSEQ multiplex PCR, lists solely in-frame clones and lacks some. The profile shows about 83,000 clones, nearly 85% of them singletons. The sequenced sample was PBMCs, obtained in a trial of ipilimumab plus nivolumab as post-transplant consolidation. The source is a male donor with diffuse large B-cell lymphoma. The CDR3 runs from the conserved cysteine through the conserved F or W. The D gene is left open where the match is weak. The size field is filled for only some rows; it gives once, few, many or a size class.

V: TRBV28
J: TRBJ1-5
size: once
D: -
CDR3: CASTRDQWSLGSYQPQHF
DNA: TGTGCCAGCACACGAGATCAGTGGTCACTGGGTAGTTATCAGCCCCAGCATTTT

V: TRBV25-1
J: TRBJ1-2
size: few
D: -
CDR3: CASSEMGVNGYTF
DNA: TGTGCCAGCAGTGAGATGGGTGTCAATGGCTACACCTTC

V: TRBV21-1
J: TRBJ2-3
size: once
D: -
CDR3: CASSPRSRPLGRGATDTQYF
DNA: TGTGCCAGCAGCCCGCGATCCCGCCCTTTAGGCCGGGGGGCTACAGATACGCAGTATTTT

V: TRBV5-1
J: TRBJ1-6
size: -
D: -
CDR3: CASSLGIHSPLHF
DNA: TGCGCCAGCAGCTTAGGGATCCATTCACCCCTCCACTTT

V: TRBV19
J: TRBJ1-2
size: many
D: -
CDR3: CASAKTAHYGYTF
DNA: TGTGCCAGTGCTAAGACAGCTCACTATGGCTACACCTTC

V: TRBV7-2
J: TRBJ1-1
size: -
D: -
CDR3: CASSLWGGGDTEAFF
DNA: TGTGCCAGCAGCTTATGGGGGGGCGGGGACACTGAAGCTTTCTTT

V: TRBV19
J: TRBJ2-5
size: -
D: TRBD2
CDR3: CASSSLAGEGTQYF
DNA: TGTGCCAGTAGCTCCCTAGCGGGGGAGGGGACCCAGTACTTC

V: TRBV6-5
J: TRBJ2-1
size: -
D: -
CDR3: CATFFVGANYNEQFF
DNA: TGTGCCACTTTCTTCGTGGGGGCCAACTACAATGAGCAGTTCTTC

V: TRBV7-2
J: TRBJ2-5
size: -
D: -
CDR3: CASSSSQVQETQYF
DNA: TGTGCCAGCAGCTCGTCACAGGTACAAGAGACCCAGTACTTC

V: TRBV9
J: TRBJ1-1
size: -
D: -
CDR3: CASSPYRTGGTEAFF
DNA: TGTGCCAGCAGCCCCTACCGGACGGGCGGGACTGAAGCTTTCTTT

V: TRBV7-9
J: TRBJ2-3
size: -
D: TRBD2
CDR3: CASSPIYGRGGPSTDTQYF
DNA: TGTGCCAGCAGCCCGATTTATGGGCGGGGGGGCCCTAGCACAGATACGCAGTATTTT

V: TRBV19
J: TRBJ2-7
size: -
D: TRBD1
CDR3: CASSLAPGTAYEQYF
DNA: TGTGCCAGTAGTCTCGCGCCCGGGACAGCATACGAGCAGTACTTC

V: TRBV5-4
J: TRBJ2-5
size: -
D: TRBD1
CDR3: CASMITGEETQYF
DNA: TGTGCCAGCATGATAACAGGGGAAGAGACCCAGTACTTC

V: TRBV15
J: TRBJ2-7
size: -
D: -
CDR3: CATSRDGGRIGEQYF
DNA: TGTGCCACCAGCAGAGATGGGGGGCGGATTGGCGAGCAGTACTTC

V: TRBV30
J: TRBJ1-3
size: -
D: -
CDR3: CACRFYTSGNTIYF
DNA: TGTGCCTGCAGATTTTATACTTCTGGAAACACCATATATTTT